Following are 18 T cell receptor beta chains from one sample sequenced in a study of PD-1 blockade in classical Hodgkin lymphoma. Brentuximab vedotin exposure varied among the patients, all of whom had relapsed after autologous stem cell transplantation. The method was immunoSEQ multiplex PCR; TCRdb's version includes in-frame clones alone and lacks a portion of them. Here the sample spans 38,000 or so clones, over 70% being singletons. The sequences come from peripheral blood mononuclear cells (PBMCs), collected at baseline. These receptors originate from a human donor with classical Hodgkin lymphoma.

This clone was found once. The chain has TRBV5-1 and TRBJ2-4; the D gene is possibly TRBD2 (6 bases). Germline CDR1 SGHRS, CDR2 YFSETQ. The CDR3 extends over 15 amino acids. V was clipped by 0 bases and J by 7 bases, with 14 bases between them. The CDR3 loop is CASSLVTGEANIQYF. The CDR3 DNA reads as TGCGCCAGCAGCTTGGTAACGGGAGAGGCGAACATTCAGTACTTC.

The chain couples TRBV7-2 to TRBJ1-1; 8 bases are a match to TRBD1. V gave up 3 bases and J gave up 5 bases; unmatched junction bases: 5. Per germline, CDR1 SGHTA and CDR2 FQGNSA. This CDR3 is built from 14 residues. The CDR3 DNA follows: TGTGCCAGCAGCTTCGACAGGGGCGGGACTGAAGCTTTCTTT. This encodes CASSFDRGGTEAFF.

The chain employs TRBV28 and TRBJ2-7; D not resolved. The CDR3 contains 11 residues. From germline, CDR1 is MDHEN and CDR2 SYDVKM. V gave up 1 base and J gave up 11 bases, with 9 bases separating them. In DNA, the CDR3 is TGTGCCAGCAGTTTATTCGGCAGTGAGTACTTC. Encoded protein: CASSLFGSEYF.

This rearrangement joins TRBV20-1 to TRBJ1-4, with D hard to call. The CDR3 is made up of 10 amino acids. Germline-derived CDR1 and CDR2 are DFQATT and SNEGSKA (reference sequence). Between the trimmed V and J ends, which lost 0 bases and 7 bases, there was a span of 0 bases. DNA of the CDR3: TGCAGTGCTAGAGATGAAAAACTGTTTTTT. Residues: CSARDEKLFF.

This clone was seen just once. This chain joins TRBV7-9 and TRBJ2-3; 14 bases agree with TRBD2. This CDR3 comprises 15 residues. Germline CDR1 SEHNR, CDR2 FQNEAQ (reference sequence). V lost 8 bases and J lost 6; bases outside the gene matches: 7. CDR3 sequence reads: CASVGLAGGSDTQYF. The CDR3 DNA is TGTGCCAGCGTAGGACTAGCGGGAGGATCGGATACGCAGTATTTT.

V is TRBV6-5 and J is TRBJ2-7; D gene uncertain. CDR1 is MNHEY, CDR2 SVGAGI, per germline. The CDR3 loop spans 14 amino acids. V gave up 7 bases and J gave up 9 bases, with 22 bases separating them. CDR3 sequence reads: CASTQPSASKGQYF. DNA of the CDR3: TGTGCCAGCACCCAACCATCGGCCTCCAAAGGGCAGTACTTC.

The CDR3 spells CAISQEGATDTQYF. The CDR3 DNA sequence: TGTGCCATCAGTCAAGAGGGGGCAACAGATACGCAGTATTTT. The J gene is TRBJ2-3, the V gene TRBV10-3; 7 bases are a match to TRBD1. The CDR3 loop spans 14 amino acids. Germline V gene lookup returns CDR1 ENHRY and CDR2 SYGVKD. The ends lost 5 bases at V and 3 bases at J; junction bases unmatched: 5.

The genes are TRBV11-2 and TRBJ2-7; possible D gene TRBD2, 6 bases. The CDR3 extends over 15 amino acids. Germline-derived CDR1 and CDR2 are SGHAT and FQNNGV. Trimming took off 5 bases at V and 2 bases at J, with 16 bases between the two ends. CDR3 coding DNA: TGTGCCAGCAGCATTTTGGGGACTCCTACCTACGAGCAGTACTTC. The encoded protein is CASSILGTPTYEQYF.

The CDR3 DNA follows: TGTGCCAGCAGGCTACCCCGGCGCGGAAACACCATATATTTT. This gives the protein CASRLPRRGNTIYF. The chain uses TRBV7-2 and TRBJ1-3; D call uncertain. The germline V gene encodes CDR1 SGHTA and CDR2 FQGNSA. Trimming removed 6 bases from V and 4 bases from J, with 13 bases in between. CDR3 length equals 14 residues.

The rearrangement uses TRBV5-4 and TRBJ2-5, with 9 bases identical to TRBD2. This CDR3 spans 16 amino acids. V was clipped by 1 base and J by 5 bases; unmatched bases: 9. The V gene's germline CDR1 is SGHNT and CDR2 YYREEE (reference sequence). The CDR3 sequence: CASSLLVAGAGETQYF. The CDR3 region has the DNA TGTGCCAGCAGCTTGTTAGTAGCGGGAGCTGGCGAGACCCAGTACTTC.

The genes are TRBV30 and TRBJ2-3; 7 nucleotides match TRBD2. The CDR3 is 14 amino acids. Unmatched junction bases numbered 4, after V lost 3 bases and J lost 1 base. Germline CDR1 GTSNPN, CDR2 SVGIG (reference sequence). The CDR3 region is CAWSGLAGTDTQYF. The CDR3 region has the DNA TGTGCCTGGAGCGGGCTAGCGGGCACAGATACGCAGTATTTT.

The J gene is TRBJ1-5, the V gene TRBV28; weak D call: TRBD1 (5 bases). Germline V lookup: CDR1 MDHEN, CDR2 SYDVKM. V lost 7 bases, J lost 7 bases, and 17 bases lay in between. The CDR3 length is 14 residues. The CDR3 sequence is CASNTRQRLQPQHF. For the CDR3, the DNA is TGTGCCAGCAACACGAGACAGAGGCTACAGCCCCAGCATTTT.

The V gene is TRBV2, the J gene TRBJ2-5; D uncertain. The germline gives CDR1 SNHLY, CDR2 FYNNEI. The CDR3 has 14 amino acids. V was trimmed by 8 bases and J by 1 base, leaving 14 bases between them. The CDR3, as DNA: TGTGCCAGCTATACTGACTGGTCCCAAGAGACCCAGTACTTC. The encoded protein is CASYTDWSQETQYF.

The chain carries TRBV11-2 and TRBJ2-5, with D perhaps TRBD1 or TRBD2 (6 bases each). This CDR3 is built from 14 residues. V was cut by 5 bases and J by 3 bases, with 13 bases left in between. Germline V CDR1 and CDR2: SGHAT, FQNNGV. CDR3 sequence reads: CASSPRGAKETQYF. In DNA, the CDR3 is TGTGCCAGCAGCCCAAGGGGGGCTAAAGAGACCCAGTACTTC.

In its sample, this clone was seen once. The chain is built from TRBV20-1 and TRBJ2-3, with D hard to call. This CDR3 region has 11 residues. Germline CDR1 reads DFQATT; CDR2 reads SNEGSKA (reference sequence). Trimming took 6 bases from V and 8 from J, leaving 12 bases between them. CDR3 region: CSAVDTGTQYF. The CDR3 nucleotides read TGCAGTGCCGTAGATACGGGTACGCAGTATTTT.

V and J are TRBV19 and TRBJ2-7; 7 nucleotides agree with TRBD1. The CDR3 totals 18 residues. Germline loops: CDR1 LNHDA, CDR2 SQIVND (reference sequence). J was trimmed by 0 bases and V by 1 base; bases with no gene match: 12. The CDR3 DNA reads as TGTGCCAGTAGTATAGTACGACCCGGGACAGAAAACTCCTACGAGCAGTACTTC. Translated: CASSIVRPGTENSYEQYF. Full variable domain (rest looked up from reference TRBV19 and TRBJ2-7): DGGITQSPKYLFRKEGQNVTLSCEQNLNHDAMYWYRQDPGQGLRLIYYSQIVNDFQKGDIAEGYSVSREKKESFPLTVTSAQKNPTAFYLCASSIVRPGTENSYEQYFGPGTRLTVT.

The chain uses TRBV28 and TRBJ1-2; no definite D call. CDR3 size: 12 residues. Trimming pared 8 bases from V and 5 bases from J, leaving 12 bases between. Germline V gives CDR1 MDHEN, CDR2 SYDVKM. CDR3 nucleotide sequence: TGTGCCAGCCTAAGGGCGGAATATGGCTACACCTTC. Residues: CASLRAEYGYTF.

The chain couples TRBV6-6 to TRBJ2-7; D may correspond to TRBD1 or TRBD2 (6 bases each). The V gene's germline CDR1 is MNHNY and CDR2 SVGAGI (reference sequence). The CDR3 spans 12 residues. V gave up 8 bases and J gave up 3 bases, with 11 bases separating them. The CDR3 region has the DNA TGTGCCAGCGGAAGGGGGGTCTACGAGCAGTACTTC. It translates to CASGRGVYEQYF.